What follows describes a single T cell receptor beta chain. Its antigen is currently unknown. Patients were ineligible given autoimmune disease history or systemic immunosuppression. Libraries were prepared by immunoSEQ multiplex PCR; TCRdb keeps only in-frame clonotypes and omits some of them. The sample includes tens of thousands of clones, roughly nine tenths of them seen just once. The record originates from a study of OX40 agonist ivuxolimab in advanced cancers. As for the study in general: Ivuxolimab, an antibody acting as an agonist of OX40 (CD134), was used to treat patients. Points from the study as a whole: At 0.1 to 3.0 mg/kg and by week 6, CD4+ and CD8+ T cells in the blood had expanded clonally.

The V and J ends lost 6 bases and 2 bases, in that order; junction bases with no gene match: 3. The CDR3 is 14 amino acids. Germline V CDR1 and CDR2: MNHNY, SVGAGI (reference sequence). This clonotype originated in an adult with an advanced solid tumor such as melanoma, head and neck, liver or kidney cancer. The specimen was CD4+ or CD8+ T cells sorted from blood, collected in a trial of the OX40 agonist ivuxolimab. The V gene is TRBV6-6, the J gene TRBJ1-3, with 8 bases identical to TRBD1. CDR3 amino acids: CASRETGAGNTIYF. The CDR3, as DNA: TGTGCCAGCAGGGAGACAGGGGCTGGAAACACCATATATTTT.